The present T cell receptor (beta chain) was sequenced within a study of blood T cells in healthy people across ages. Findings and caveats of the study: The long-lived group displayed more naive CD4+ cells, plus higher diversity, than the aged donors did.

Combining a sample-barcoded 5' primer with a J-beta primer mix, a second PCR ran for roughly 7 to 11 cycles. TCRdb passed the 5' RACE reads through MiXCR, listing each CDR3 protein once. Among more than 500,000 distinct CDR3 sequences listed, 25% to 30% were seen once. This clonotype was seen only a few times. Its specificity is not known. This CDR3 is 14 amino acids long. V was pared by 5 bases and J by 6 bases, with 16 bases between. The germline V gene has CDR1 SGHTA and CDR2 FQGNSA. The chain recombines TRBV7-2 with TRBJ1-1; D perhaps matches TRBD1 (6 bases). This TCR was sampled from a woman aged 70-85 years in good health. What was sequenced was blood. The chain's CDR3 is CASSLSRGSAEAFF. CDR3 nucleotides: TGTGCCAGCAGCCTATCCAGGGGATCGGCTGAAGCTTTCTTT.